This TCR beta chain stems from a study of cytomegalovirus exposure and HLA in healthy donors (dated by TCRdb to 2015 to 2018). As for the study more broadly: In an earlier analysis of approximately 640 of the donors, around 290 Gb of sequence data and 100 million or so unique TCR beta sequences from about 190 million T cells were reported. Every repertoire in the discovery cohort had been generated on one and the same sequencing platform. The T cell repertoires of several hundred subjects were profiled by immunosequencing and related to cytomegalovirus serostatus. Because of strong linkage in the cohort, roughly five DR-DQ haplotypes were treated as single units for association and clustering. Rather than using new phenotypic data, the later analysis identified candidate immune exposures from TCR beta sequences and from how often those sequences occurred across donors. Alongside the repertoire data, information on donor age, sex, ethnicity and CMV serostatus was compiled. Among roughly 400 genotyped donors of the cohort, an average of about 240,000 unique TCR beta nucleotide sequences were sequenced per donor, roughly 20% of them non-productive. A later analysis re-examined previously published TCR beta repertoires from roughly 720 donors and added high-resolution HLA genotyping to investigate patterns of TCR occurrence. Class I and class II HLA loci were covered by the typing at four-digit resolution. An earlier analysis of fewer than 750 of the donors used high-throughput TCR beta sequencing to judge whether each TCR beta V gene segment behaved as functional or pseudogenic. The number of typed donors differed by locus: about 620-640 for A, B, C, DRB1 and DQB1; some 500 for DQA1; about 600 for DPA1; and around 490 for DPB1. An early release covering about 600 HLA-typed donors comprised 250 to 350 gigabases of sequencing data and about 90 million unique TCR sequences. Genome-wide SNP genotypes for about 55% of the roughly 670 donors were used in a later genetic analysis, which treated that subset as a discovery cohort. The study aimed to test whether signatures of past pathogen exposure could be identified by cataloging public T cell receptors. Besides the first cohort of about 730 subjects, a separate validation cohort made up of over 95 different subjects was used. Among the 398 genotyped donors, roughly 80% belonged to the genetic ancestry cluster associated with self-reported Caucasian donors. To predict cytomegalovirus infection status, the study brought together high-throughput TCR immunosequencing, statistical association of individual TCRs with disease status, and machine learning. Overall results and qualifications from the work: Sequencing depth was assumed to be roughly uniform across donors in the presence/absence analyses, though that assumption may not hold. According to a later analysis, most CMV-associated TCR beta chains appeared to be HLA-restricted, and the HLA associations seemed to be driven largely by CMV exposure. Three of the identified cytomegalovirus-associated TCR beta chains were confirmed in vitro to be specific for cytomegalovirus antigens. A further reported finding was that TCR beta sequences accurately predicted the HLA-A and HLA-B alleles for most subjects in the first cohort. According to a later genetic analysis, donors in an Asian-associated ancestry cluster had fewer N-insertions in productive TCRs than the roughly 700-donor mean. Because counts were too low, around 17 rarely observed V segments, including chromosome 9 orphons, were left out of the earlier analysis of some 600 of the donors. The only immune exposure information available for the cohort was CMV serostatus. Linkage disequilibrium might explain the correlated functional status among segregating V segments, but an unknown experimental factor could not be excluded. The authors suggested that the approach could potentially be extended to other disease states and immunological phenotypes. Cytomegalovirus status was reported to be diagnosed by the classifier with high specificity and sensitivity in both the original and validation cohorts. The 87-base-pair reads could not distinguish some IMGT-functional V segments, including TRBV6-2 and TRBV6-3, so those segments were excluded. The sequencing pipeline was judged likely to have produced a cluster of highly shared sequence variants as a technical artifact. Assigning TCR associations to individual alleles was difficult when HLA alleles, especially DR and DQ, strongly co-occurred. In a later genetic analysis, a missense DCLRE1C variant was associated with V-gene and J-gene trimming of TCR beta chains, and the association was replicated in an independent cohort. Specific HLA alleles were associated with 15,000 to 20,000 TCR beta sequences at a false discovery rate of 0.05 in a later analysis. Several of the top co-occurrence clusters appeared to be linked to parvovirus B19, influenza, CMV and Epstein-Barr virus, according to a later analysis. Because HLA typing was unavailable for some donors at each locus, only the typed subset was used in association tests. In this cohort, only TCR beta chains were sequenced, and detectable features were limited by the absence of alpha or paired-chain data. A later analysis found that TCR association rates varied across HLA loci, with DRB1 alleles showing the most associated TCRs and HLA-C alleles the fewest. In the study, around 150 TCR beta chains were listed as associated with cytomegalovirus. A later analysis found that HLA-associated TCR beta chains were more clonally expanded and had lower generation probabilities than equally common non-associated chains. In an earlier analysis of approximately 600 of the donors, most TCR beta V segments were observed in productive rearrangements about 87% or about 30% of the time, broadly matching IMGT annotations. While some public TCRs were present in many individuals, most TCR sequences turned up only very rarely across donors.

The method behind the library was the immunoSEQ multiplex PCR assay. A mixture of 60 forward primers for TCR Vbeta segments and 13 reverse primers for TCR Jbeta segments was used in the multiplex PCR. A multiplex PCR assay on genomic DNA amplified the CDR3 region of rearranged TCR beta genes. Amplified TCR beta libraries were sequenced as 87-base-pair reads on the Illumina HiSeq System. Regarding the original processing steps: A later analysis tallied tens of millions of unique TCR beta chains across the 650 to 750 repertoires, and about 12 million of those chains were shared by two or more donors. To remove PCR and sequencing errors, raw reads were error-corrected and collapsed into unique sequences using a nearest-neighbor algorithm that merged closely related sequences. Alignment of CDR3 sequences to IMGT reference sequences was used to assign V, D and J gene segments. Each retained sequence needed at least a six-nucleotide match to both a V gene segment and a J gene segment. A rearrangement counted as productive if the CDR3 had no stop codons and remained in frame with V and J, and every other rearrangement counted as non-productive. Following IMGT convention, CDR3 was defined as the stretch from the second conserved V-encoded cysteine to the conserved J-encoded phenylalanine. Sequences without an unambiguous match to a single V gene segment were excluded from the earlier analysis of approximately 600 of the donors. An earlier analysis of some 500 of the donors classified V segments as functional when productive rearrangements were above 56.7% and as segregating when the standard deviation between donors was above 5%. A statistical classification framework was built for diagnosing cytomegalovirus status from the catalog of TCR beta chain sequences. In a later analysis, TCR nucleotide sequences were compared against IMGT/GENE-DB human TR gene sequences so that V and J genes could be assigned. The TCRdist pipeline was used in a later analysis to assign CDR3 sequences and most-parsimonious VDJ recombination scenarios. A later analysis defined each TCR beta chain by its CDR3 amino acid sequence plus V-gene family, and excluded reads lacking a unique V-gene family. As a way to deal with suspected cross-contamination and a sequencing artifact, a later analysis dropped hundreds of nucleotide sequences that were highly shared and had low generation probability. In a later analysis, a clonal expansion index was calculated for each public chain from normalized within-repertoire ranks of inferred template counts. Generation probabilities in a later analysis came from a VDJ recombination model fitted to out-of-frame rearrangements, and those results were checked against IGoR. In a later analysis, TCR-TCR, TCR-HLA and TCR-CMV co-occurrence was scored with hypergeometric tests, and a repertoire-size bias correction was applied to TCR pairs. In a later analysis, false discovery rates were estimated by permuting HLA or CMV assignments 20 times. In a later analysis, co-occurring TCRs were grouped using DBSCAN, and TCRdist sequence similarity was added for clustering within HLA-allele-positive subsets. Repertoires with fewer than 30,000 or more than 120,000 public chains, plus five repertoires with anomalous nucleotide sharing, were excluded from co-occurrence clustering. Sourced from immuneACCESS, this table was stored by TCRdb with only in-frame sequences that have V and J called. A share of the clones is absent; for the studies checked, an unresolved V gene accounts for under half, and the remainder has no known explanation. Clonal size and the V and J genes are those of that table, whereas D and trimming came from the DNA. Recorded for this sample are 90,000 to 100,000 clones; over 60% of them occurred a single time. Clones ranked in the top ten supply about 6.3% of the sample.

CDR1 and CDR2 (GTSNPN, SVGIG) derive from the germline V gene (reference sequence). The V end loses 5 bases and the J end loses 5 bases, and a stretch of 6 bases separates them. CDR3 length: 11 amino acids, cysteine to phenylalanine. Solely the CDR3 DNA is kept, with 33 bases framed from the first base. To note about this clone: Which antigen it targets is not known. No quality values exist for individual bases; no much larger clone is one base distant.

In total, 600 or so healthy bone marrow donors made up the cohort. All cohort members were sampled while nominally healthy, although unrecorded immune exposures were likely present. The donor was CMV seropositive and was included in the group of around 300 seropositive cohort members. Each donor provided a peripheral blood sample, and peripheral blood mononuclear cells were used for TCR beta sequencing. Genomic DNA was extracted from the blood cell samples with the Qiagen DNeasy Blood Extraction Kit. Rearrangement joined TRBV30 to TRBJ1-4, and perhaps TRBD1 as D gene, on 6 matching bases. This TCR was recovered from a boy aged 5-17 years in good health and CMV-seropositive. Sequencing was performed on PBMCs. The CDR3 protein sequence reads: CAWGQNEKLFF. The nucleotide sequence reads TGTGCCTGGGGACAGAATGAAAAACTGTTTTTT. Where the CDR3 stops, the reference TRBV30 and TRBJ1-4 genes take over; the full variable domain is SQTIHQWPATLVQPVGSPLSLECTVEGTSNPNLYWYRQAAGRGLQLLFYSVGIGQISSEVPQNLSASRPQDRQFILSSKKLLLSDSGFYLCAWGQNEKLFFGSGTQLSVL.